These 5 T cell receptor beta chains share one sample of origin, sequenced in a study of response to subunit inactivated influenza vaccine. One entry per CDR3 protein, called by TCRdb with MiXCR from the RT-PCR reads. This sample has 500,000 to 600,000 distinct CDR3 sequences; 7.5% to 8.5% occur once, and the top ten carry approximately 13%. The sample in question was PBMCs from blood, obtained roughly 24 months after vaccination. The receptors stem from a man between 45 and 75 years old who received an inactivated influenza vaccine.

The CDR3 protein is CASSTLRNTEAFF. For the CDR3, the DNA is TGTGCCAGTAGTACGCTCAGGAACACTGAAGCTTTCTTT. The chain combines TRBV19 with TRBJ1-1; no reliable D call. Germline V gene lookup returns CDR1 LNHDA and CDR2 SQIVND (reference sequence). The V end lost 4 bases, the J end lost 1 base, and 7 bases lay between the germline ends. The CDR3 runs 13 residues.

This clonotype was recorded many times. The chain links TRBV5-1 to TRBJ2-1; 7 nucleotides line up with TRBD1. V lost 0 bases, J lost 9 bases, and 9 bases stayed unmatched. The CDR3 loop spans 15 amino acids. CDR1 and CDR2 from the germline V gene are SGHRS and YFSETQ. The CDR3 bases are TGCGCCAGCAGCTTGGAGACAGGGAATGTCGGTGAGCAGTTCTTC. Its protein is CASSLETGNVGEQFF.

This chain links TRBV4-3 with TRBJ1-2; 7 positions agree with TRBD1. The CDR3 sequence is 14 residues long. Trimming cost V 4 bases and J 5 bases; bases outside gene matches: 7. In germline, CDR1 is LGHNA, CDR2 YSLEER. As DNA, the CDR3 is TGCGCCAGCAGCCCAGGGACAGAGTTATATGGCTACACCTTC. Protein sequence: CASSPGTELYGYTF.

This rearrangement joins TRBV2 to TRBJ2-5, with D tentatively TRBD1 (6 bases). Germline assignment: CDR1 SNHLY and CDR2 FYNNEI. Between the trimmed V and J ends, which lost 6 bases and 7 bases, there was a span of 12 bases. The CDR3 spans 12 residues. The CDR3 DNA is TGTGCCAGCAGGGGGGCTGTCGTGACCCAGTACTTC. It specifies CASRGAVVTQYF.

The chain couples TRBV19 to TRBJ1-5; tentative D call: TRBD1 (5 bases). Germline lookup yields CDR1 LNHDA and CDR2 SQIVND (reference sequence). The CDR3 length is 15 residues. Trimming left V 1 base short and J 5 bases short, with 12 bases between. In DNA form, the CDR3 reads TGTGCCAGTAGTATAGCCCGGGACTCCTATCAGCCCCAGCATTTT. Its translation: CASSIARDSYQPQHF.